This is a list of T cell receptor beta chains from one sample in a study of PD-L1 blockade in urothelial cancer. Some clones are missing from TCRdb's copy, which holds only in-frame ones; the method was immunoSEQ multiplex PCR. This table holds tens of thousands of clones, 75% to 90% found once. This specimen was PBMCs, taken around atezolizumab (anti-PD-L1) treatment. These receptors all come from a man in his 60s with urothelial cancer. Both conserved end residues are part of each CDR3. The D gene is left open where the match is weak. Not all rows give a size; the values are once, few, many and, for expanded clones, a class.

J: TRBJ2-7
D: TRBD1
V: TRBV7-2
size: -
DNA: TGTGCCAGCAGCTTATCCACAGGGGTCAGGTCCGAGCAGTACTTC
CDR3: CASSLSTGVRSEQYF

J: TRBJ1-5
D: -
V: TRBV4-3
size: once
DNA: TGCGCCAGCAGCCAAGAAGTCAGGGACAATCAGCCCCAGCATTTT
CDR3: CASSQEVRDNQPQHF

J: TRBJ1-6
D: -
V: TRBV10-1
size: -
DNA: TGCGCCAGCAGTGCTTACAGTAATTCACCCCTCCACTTT
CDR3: CASSAYSNSPLHF

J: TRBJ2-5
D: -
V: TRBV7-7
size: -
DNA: TGTGCTAGCAGCTTCTCATGGGGTTCGGGGGAGACCCAGTACTTC
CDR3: CASSFSWGSGETQYF

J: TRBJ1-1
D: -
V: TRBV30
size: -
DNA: TGTGCCTGGAGTGTAGACACCTGGGACACTGAAGCTTTCTTT
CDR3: CAWSVDTWDTEAFF

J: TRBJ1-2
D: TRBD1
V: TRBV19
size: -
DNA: TGTGCCTCCTGCCCGCTGGGACAGGGGGCGGTTGGCTACACCTTC
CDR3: CASCPLGQGAVGYTF

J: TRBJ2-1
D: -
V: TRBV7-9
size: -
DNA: TGTGCCAGCAGCAAAGGCAGGGGAAGTAACAATGAGCAGTTCTTC
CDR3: CASSKGRGSNNEQFF

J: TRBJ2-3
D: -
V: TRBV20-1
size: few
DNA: TGCAGTGCTAGAGATCGTTATACGCAGTATTTT
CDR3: CSARDRYTQYF

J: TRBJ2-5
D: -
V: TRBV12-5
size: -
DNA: TGTGCTAGTGGTTTTCAGGTTGTAACGGCCCAGTACTTC
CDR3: CASGFQVVTAQYF

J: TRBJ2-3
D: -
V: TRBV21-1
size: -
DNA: TGTGCCAGCAGCAAAGCGGACAGGGGGCGAACAGATACGCAGTATTTT
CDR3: CASSKADRGRTDTQYF

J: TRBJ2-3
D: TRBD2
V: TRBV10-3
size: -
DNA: TGTGCCATCAGTCGGGGAGGGGCCGGGGGCACAGATACGCAGTATTTT
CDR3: CAISRGGAGGTDTQYF

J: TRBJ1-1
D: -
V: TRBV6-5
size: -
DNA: TGTGCCAGCAGATATAGAGCGGTACAACCCCAAGGAGCTTTCTTT
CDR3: CASRYRAVQPQGAFF

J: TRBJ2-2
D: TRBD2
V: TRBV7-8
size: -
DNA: TGTGCCAGCAGCGGGGGGACTAGCAACGCGAGGACCGGGGAGCTGTTTTTT
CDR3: CASSGGTSNARTGELFF

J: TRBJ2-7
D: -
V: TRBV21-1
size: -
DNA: TGTGCCAGCAGCAAAGTTAGTGTCGAGCAGTACTTC
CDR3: CASSKVSVEQYF

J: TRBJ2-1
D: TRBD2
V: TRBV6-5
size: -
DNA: TGTGCCAGCAGTCAGCGGACTAGCGGGCGGAATGAGCAGTTCTTC
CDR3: CASSQRTSGRNEQFF

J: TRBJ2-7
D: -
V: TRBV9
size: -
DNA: TGTGCCAGCAGCGTCTCCCAGGGCCGAGAAGGCGAGCAGTACTTC
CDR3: CASSVSQGREGEQYF

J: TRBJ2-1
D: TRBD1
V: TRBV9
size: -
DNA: TGTGCCAGCAGCGCAAGACAGGGGGCAATCAGTGAGCAGTTCTTC
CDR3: CASSARQGAISEQFF

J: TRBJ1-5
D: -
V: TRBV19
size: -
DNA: TGTGCCAGTAGTAACGTTGCAGGGACTGGTCAGCCCCAGCATTTT
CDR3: CASSNVAGTGQPQHF

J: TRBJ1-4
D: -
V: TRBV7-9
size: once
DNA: TGTGCCAGCAGACCTAACAGGGTTGAAAAACTGTTTTTT
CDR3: CASRPNRVEKLFF

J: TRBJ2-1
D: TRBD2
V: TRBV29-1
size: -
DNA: TGCAGCGTAGCGGGGGCCTACAGGAGCTCCTACAATGAGCAGTTCTTC
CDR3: CSVAGAYRSSYNEQFF

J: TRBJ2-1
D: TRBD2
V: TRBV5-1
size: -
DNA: TGCGCCAGCAGCTTGGTTGGGGGGGGATACAATGAGCAGTTCTTC
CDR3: CASSLVGGGYNEQFF

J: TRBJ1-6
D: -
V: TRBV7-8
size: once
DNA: TGTGCCAGCAGCATCAGGGATTTTTCACCCCTCCACTTT
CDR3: CASSIRDFSPLHF

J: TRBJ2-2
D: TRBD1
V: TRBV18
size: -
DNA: TGTGCCAGCTCACGACCAGGGACAGGGCTTATGAACACCGGGGAGCTGTTTTTT
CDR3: CASSRPGTGLMNTGELFF

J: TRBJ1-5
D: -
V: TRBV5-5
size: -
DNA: TGTGCCAGCAGCTTGGTGGGGGGGGCAGAACAGCCCCAGCATTTT
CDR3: CASSLVGGAEQPQHF

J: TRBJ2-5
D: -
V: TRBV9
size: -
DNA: TGTGCCAGCAGCGTTGGACAGCAAGAGACCCAGTACTTC
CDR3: CASSVGQQETQYF

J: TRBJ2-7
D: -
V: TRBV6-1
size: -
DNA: TGTGCCAGCAGTGAAGGGCAGGCTGGCGAGCAGTACTTC
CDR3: CASSEGQAGEQYF

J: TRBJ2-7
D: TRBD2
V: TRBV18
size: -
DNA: TGTGCCAGCTCACCACCTGGGACTAGCGGGGTTGGGGAGCAGTACTTC
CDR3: CASSPPGTSGVGEQYF

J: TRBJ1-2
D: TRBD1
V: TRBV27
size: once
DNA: TGTGCCAGCAGTGTAACAGGGGGCGGCGATGGCTACACCTTC
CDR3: CASSVTGGGDGYTF

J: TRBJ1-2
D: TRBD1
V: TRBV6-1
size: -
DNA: TGTGCCAGCAGTGGGGGGACAGGAGGCTATGGCTACACCTTC
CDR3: CASSGGTGGYGYTF

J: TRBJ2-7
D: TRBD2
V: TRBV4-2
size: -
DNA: TGTGCCAGCAGCCAAGATCCTCCGGGACTAGCGGGGTTTAGCGAGCAGTACTTC
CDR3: CASSQDPPGLAGFSEQYF

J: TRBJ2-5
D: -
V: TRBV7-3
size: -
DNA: TGTGCCAGCAGCTTAAGTCCGGGTCCCCAAGAGACCCAGTACTTC
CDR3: CASSLSPGPQETQYF

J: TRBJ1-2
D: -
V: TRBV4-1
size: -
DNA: TGCGCCAGCAGCCAAGACCATTGGTCCGGTCCTAACTATGGCTACACCTTC
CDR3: CASSQDHWSGPNYGYTF

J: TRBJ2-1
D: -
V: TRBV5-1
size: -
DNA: TGCGCCAGCAGCTTGGATCTGGGGCGCAATGAGCAGTTCTTC
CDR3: CASSLDLGRNEQFF

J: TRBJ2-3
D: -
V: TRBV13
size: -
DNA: TGTGCCAGCAGCTTATTATCCGCAGATACGCAGTATTTT
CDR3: CASSLLSADTQYF

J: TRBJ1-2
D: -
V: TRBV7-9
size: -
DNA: TGTGCCAGCAGCTTAGGGCGCAGGGAGGGTGGCTACACCTTC
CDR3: CASSLGRREGGYTF

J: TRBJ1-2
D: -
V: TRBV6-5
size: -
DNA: TGTGCCAGCAGTTACAGGCAGGAAGATGGCTACACCTTC
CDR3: CASSYRQEDGYTF

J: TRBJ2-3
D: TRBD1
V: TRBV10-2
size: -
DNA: TGCGCCAGCAGTGGACCGGGACAGGGATACACAGATACGCAGTATTTT
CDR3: CASSGPGQGYTDTQYF

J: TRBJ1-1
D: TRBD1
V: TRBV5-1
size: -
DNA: TGCGCCAGCAGCCACGGGACAGTCTACACTGAAGCTTTCTTT
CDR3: CASSHGTVYTEAFF

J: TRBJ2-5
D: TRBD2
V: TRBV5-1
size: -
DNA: TGCGCCAGCAGTACTCCAGAGCGGGGGGAAGAGACCCAGTACTTC
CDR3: CASSTPERGEETQYF

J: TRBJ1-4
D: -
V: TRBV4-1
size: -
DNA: TGCGCCAGCAGCGAACCCGGAGCAAGACAGACCGCCTTCACAACTAATGAAAAACTGTTTTTT
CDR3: CASSEPGARQTAFTTNEKLFF

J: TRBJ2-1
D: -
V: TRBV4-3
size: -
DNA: TGCGCCAGCAGCCAAGGCCCCCCGGGCAGGGGCGGTGAGCAGTTCTTC
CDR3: CASSQGPPGRGGEQFF

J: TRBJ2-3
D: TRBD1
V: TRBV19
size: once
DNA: TGTGCCAGTAGTGTACAGGGGGTCACAGATACGCAGTATTTT
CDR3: CASSVQGVTDTQYF

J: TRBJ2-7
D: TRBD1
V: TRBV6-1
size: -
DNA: TGTGCCAGCAGTGAGGGGACAGGGGGTTTCTACGAGCAGTACTTC
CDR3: CASSEGTGGFYEQYF

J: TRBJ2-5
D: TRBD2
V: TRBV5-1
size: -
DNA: TGCGTCAGCAGCTTGGGGGGTGCGGGGGAAGGAGAGACCCAGTACTTC
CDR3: CVSSLGGAGEGETQYF

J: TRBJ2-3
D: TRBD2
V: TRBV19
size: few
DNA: TGTGCCAGTAGTAAGGGACTAGCGGGGAGGGATACGCAGTATTTT
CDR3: CASSKGLAGRDTQYF

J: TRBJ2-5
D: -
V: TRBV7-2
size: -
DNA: TGTGCCAGCAGCTTAGCGGGGCAGGGGGAGACCCAGTACTTC
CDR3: CASSLAGQGETQYF